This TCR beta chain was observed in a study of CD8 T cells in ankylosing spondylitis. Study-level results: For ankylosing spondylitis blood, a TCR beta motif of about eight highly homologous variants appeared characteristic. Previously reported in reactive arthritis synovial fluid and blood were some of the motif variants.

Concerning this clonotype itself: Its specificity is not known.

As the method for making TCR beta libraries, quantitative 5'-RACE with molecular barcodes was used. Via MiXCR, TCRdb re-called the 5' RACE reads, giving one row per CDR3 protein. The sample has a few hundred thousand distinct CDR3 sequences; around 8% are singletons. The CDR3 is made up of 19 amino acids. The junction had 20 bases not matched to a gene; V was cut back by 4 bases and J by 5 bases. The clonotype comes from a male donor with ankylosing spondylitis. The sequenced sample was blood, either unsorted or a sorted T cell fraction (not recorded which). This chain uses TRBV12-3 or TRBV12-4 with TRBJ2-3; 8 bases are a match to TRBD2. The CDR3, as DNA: TGTGCCAGCAGTTCTACCATGGAGCGAGCGGGAGCCTCACGAGATACGCAGTATTTT. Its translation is CASSSTMERAGASRDTQYF.